Given below is one T cell receptor (beta chain) in context. The CDR3 runs 13 residues. Trimming took 6 bases from V and 1 from J, leaving 6 bases between them. The germline V gene has CDR1 MNHEY and CDR2 SVGAGI. Data came from immunoSEQ multiplex PCR; TCRdb stores just in-frame clones and leaves some out. Of 80,000 to 130,000 clones listed, roughly nine tenths are singletons. The sample is drawn from a study of PD-L1 blockade in urothelial cancer. Overall study context: Reported median T cell count for blood samples was around 150,000.

Pretreatment sampling and on-treatment sampling together yielded between 1 and 8 samples for each patient. The sequencing here drew on PBMCs, taken around atezolizumab (anti-PD-L1) treatment. The chain combines TRBV6-5 with TRBJ2-2, with a possible D match to TRBD1 (6 bases). The TCR originated in a woman aged 80 or over with urothelial cancer. The CDR3 DNA sequence: TGTGCCAGCAGGGACAGGAACACCGGGGAGCTGTTTTTT. Protein: CASRDRNTGELFF.